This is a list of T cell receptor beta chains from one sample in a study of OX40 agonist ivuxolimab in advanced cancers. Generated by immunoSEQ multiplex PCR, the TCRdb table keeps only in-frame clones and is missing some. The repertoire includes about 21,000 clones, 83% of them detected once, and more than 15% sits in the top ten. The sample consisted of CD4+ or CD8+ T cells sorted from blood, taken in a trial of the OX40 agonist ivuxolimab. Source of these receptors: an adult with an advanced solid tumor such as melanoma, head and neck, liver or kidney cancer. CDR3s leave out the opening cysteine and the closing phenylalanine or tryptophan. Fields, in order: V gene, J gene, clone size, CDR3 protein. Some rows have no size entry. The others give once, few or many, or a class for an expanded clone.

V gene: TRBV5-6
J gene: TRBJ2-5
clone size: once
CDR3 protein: ASSRHAGETQY

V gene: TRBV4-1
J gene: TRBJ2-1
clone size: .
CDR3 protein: ASSVVHVAGGPNNEQF

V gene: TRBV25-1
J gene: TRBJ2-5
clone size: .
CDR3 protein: ASSGLAGLGETQY

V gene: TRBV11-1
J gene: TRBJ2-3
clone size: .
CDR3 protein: ASSPPRGGRDTQY

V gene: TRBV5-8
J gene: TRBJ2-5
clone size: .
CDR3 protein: ASSLGAGGRETQY

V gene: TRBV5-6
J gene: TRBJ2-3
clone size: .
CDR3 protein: ASSEKTGGSTDTQY

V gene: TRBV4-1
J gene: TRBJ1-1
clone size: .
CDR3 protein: ASSQEAQGGEAF

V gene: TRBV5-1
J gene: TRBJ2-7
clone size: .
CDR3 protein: ASSLTTGSYYEQY

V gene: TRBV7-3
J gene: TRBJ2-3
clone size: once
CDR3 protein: ASSLAGGTDTQY

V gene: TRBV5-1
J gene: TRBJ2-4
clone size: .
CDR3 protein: ASSQNPGLAGGGKNIQY

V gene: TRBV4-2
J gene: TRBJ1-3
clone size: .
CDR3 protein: ASSSEASLASGNTIY

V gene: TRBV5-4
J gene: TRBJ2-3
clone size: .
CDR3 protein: ASSPSTDTQY

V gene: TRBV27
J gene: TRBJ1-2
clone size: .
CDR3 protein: ASSARQGNYGYT

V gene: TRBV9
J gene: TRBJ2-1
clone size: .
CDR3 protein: ASSVKTSGGPYNEQF

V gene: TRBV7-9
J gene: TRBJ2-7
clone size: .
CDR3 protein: ASTHGHEQY

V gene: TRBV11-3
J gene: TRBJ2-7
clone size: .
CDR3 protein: ASSARKGNASYEQY

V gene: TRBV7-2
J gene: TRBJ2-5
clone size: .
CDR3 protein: ASSYHSETQY

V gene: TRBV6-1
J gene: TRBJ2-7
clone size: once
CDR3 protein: ASSELRGSYEQY

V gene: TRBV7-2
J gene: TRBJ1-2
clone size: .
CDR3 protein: ASSLSWDRESYGYT

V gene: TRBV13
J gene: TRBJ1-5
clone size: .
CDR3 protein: ASSTGQGGQPQH

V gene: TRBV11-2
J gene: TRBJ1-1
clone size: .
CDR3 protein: ASSLVGWDRVKKTEAF

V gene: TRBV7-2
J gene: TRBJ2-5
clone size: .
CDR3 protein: ASSLAEGWAQETQY

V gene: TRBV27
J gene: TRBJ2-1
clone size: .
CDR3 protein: ASSPAGPSIDEQF

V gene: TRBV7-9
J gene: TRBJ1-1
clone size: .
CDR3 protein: ASSLSGEAF

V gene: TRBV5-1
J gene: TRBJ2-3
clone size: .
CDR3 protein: ASSRDSIYTDTQY

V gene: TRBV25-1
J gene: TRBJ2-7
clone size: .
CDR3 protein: ASSEGYEQY

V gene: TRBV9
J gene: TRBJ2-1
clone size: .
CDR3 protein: ASSVAGNSYNEQF

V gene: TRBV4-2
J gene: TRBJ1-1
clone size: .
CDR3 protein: ASSVLGGTEAF

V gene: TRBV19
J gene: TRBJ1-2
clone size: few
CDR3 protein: ASRLTQGNDYGYT

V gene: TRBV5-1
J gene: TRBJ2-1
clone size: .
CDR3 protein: ASSPGWAGSSYNEQF

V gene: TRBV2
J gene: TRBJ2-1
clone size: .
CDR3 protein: ASSLAGGNEQF

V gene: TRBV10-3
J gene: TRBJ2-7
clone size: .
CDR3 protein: AIRNLRGRAFEQY

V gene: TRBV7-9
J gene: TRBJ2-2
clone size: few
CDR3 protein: ASSTTSGGARSGELF

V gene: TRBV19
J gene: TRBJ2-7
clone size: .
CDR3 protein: ASSPGTGSSYEQY

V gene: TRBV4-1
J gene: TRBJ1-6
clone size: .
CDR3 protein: ASSPRRGALPDPLH

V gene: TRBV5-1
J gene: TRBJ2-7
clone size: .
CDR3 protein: ASSVNSYEQY

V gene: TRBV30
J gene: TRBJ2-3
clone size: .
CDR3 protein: AWSVEPLNTDTQY

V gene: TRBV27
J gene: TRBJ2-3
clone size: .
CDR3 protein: ASSLRKAVTDTQY

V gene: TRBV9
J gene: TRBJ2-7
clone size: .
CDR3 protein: ASSGSAQQTLYEQY

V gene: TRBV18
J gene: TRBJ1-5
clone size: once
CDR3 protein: ASSPGAQGAGSNQPQH

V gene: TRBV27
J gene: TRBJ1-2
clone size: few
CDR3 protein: ASLGRYGYT

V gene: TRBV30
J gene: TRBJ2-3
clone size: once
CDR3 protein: AWTATPTGGSTDTQY

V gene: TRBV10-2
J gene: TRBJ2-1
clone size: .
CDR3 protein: ASSASGVSVDEQF